This T cell receptor (beta chain) was sequenced during a study of cytomegalovirus exposure and HLA in healthy donors. The data were produced by immunoSEQ multiplex PCR, yet TCRdb's version contains in-frame clones alone and is incomplete. The table has about 95,000 clones, approximately 81% seen once. The CDR3 totals 16 residues. Looked up from germline, CDR1 is GTSNPN and CDR2 is SVGIG (reference sequence). V shed 2 bases and J 7 bases; nucleotides not matched to a gene: 11. It was the approximately 110-subject validation cohort, separate from the roughly 700-subject first cohort, to which the donors belonged.

The sequence derives from a man younger than 35 in good health and CMV-seropositive. The sequenced sample consisted of PBMCs. J is TRBJ2-1 and V is TRBV30; TRBD2 agrees at 10 bases. DNA of the CDR3: TGTGCCTGGAGTCCCCCGGGACTAGCGACAAGGAATGAGCAGTTCTTC. Protein sequence: CAWSPPGLATRNEQFF.